Below are 5 T cell receptor beta chains sequenced from a single sample in a study of blood T cell repertoires in COVID-19. Repertoires were generated with immunoSEQ multiplex PCR, while TCRdb's copy carries only in-frame clones and drops some. In the table there are about 220,000 clones, around 88% of which are singletons. The sample was PBMCs or T cells enriched from blood (not recorded which). All receptors derive from a woman aged 50 to 65 with acute COVID-19.

The chain recombines TRBV6-1 with TRBJ1-2, with D possibly matching TRBD1 (6 bases). Germline V gives CDR1 MNHNS, CDR2 SASEGT. V gave up 2 bases and J gave up 3 bases, with 10 bases separating them. CDR3 size: 14 residues. The CDR3 DNA is TGTGCCAGCAGTGAATCAGGACAGTACTATGGCTACACCTTC. Amino acids: CASSESGQYYGYTF.

The rearrangement uses TRBV18 and TRBJ1-1; D possibly corresponds to TRBD1 (5 bases). The CDR3 spans 14 residues. With 2 bases removed from V and 4 bases from J, the gap between germline ends came to 11 bases. Germline V gene lookup returns CDR1 KGHSH and CDR2 LQKENI. For the CDR3, the DNA is TGTGCCAGCTCACCAGCAGTCGGGGGCACTGAAGCTTTCTTT. It specifies CASSPAVGGTEAFF. Full variable domain (rest looked up from reference TRBV18 and TRBJ1-1): NAGVMQNPRHLVRRRGQEARLRCSPMKGHSHVYWYRQLPEEGLKFMVYLQKENIIDESGMPKERFSAEFPKEGPSILRIQQVVRGDSAAYFCASSPAVGGTEAFFGQGTRLTVV.

This clone showed up just once. The V call is TRBV28, the J call TRBJ2-7; the D is unclear. The CDR3 is 13 residues long. Germline CDR1 and CDR2: MDHEN and SYDVKM. The V and J ends lost 2 bases and 3 bases respectively, with 8 bases between them. This CDR3 reads CASSLRHVYEQYF. The CDR3 bases are TGTGCCAGCAGTTTACGACACGTCTACGAGCAGTACTTC. Full variable domain (rest looked up from reference TRBV28 and TRBJ2-7): DVKVTQSSRYLVKRTGEKVFLECVQDMDHENMFWYRQDPGLGLRLIYFSYDVKMKEKGDIPEGYSVSREKKERFSLILESASTNQTSMYLCASSLRHVYEQYFGPGTRLTVT.

The rearrangement joins TRBV7-2 to TRBJ1-3, with D tentatively TRBD1 (6 bases). The ends were cut back, 0 bases at V and 0 bases at J, with 9 bases in the middle. The CDR3 has 16 residues. Per the germline V gene, CDR1 is SGHTA and CDR2 is FQGNSA. In DNA form, the CDR3 reads TGTGCCAGCAGCTTAGCCGGACAGAGCTCTGGAAACACCATATATTTT. This encodes CASSLAGQSSGNTIYF.

The chain has TRBV28 and TRBJ1-5; weak D call: TRBD1 (5 bases). CDR3 length: 16 residues. The V end lost 5 bases, the J end lost 0 bases, and 14 bases lay between the germline ends. The V gene's germline CDR1 is MDHEN and CDR2 SYDVKM. The CDR3 protein is CASSRGGILSNQPQHF. The CDR3 bases are TGTGCCAGCAGTCGGGGGGGGATCCTTAGCAATCAGCCCCAGCATTTT.